The text below deals with one T cell receptor (beta chain). The antigen is undetermined. The sample belongs to a study of cytomegalovirus exposure and HLA in healthy donors. General study findings and limits: Later analysis revealed greater clonal expansion in HLA-associated TCR beta chains than in equally common others.

PCR primers comprised 60 Vbeta and 13 Jbeta primers. Profiling relied on immunoSEQ multiplex PCR, and the TCRdb table lists in-frame clones only, not all of them. The repertoire holds some 150,000 clones, with roughly 80% as singletons. Trimming took 3 bases from V and 5 from J, leaving 23 bases between them. Germline CDR1 reads MDHEN; CDR2 reads SYDVKM. CDR3 length: 17 residues. Although they were nominally healthy when sampled, donors likely had unrecorded immune exposures. This receptor was obtained from a woman in her twenties or thirties in good health and CMV-seronegative. Sequencing was done on a sample of PBMCs. The chain links TRBV28 to TRBJ2-7; tentatively, D is TRBD1 (5 bases). The DNA for the CDR3 is TGTGCCAGCAGTTTTAACATGGGCCGTAGACAGCTAGACGAGCAGTACTTC. Its translation: CASSFNMGRRQLDEQYF. Based on the CDR3 plus reference TRBV28 and TRBJ2-7, the full variable domain is DVKVTQSSRYLVKRTGEKVFLECVQDMDHENMFWYRQDPGLGLRLIYFSYDVKMKEKGDIPEGYSVSREKKERFSLILESASTNQTSMYLCASSFNMGRRQLDEQYFGPGTRLTVT.